This TCR beta chain was identified during a study of T-cell reconstitution after alpha-beta-depleted transplantation in children. Trimming left V 0 bases short and J 4 bases short, with 6 bases between. The CDR3 has 13 amino acids. Germline CDR1 is SGHRS and CDR2 is YFSETQ. Unique molecular identifiers were incorporated into the prepared TCRbeta library. TCRdb recomputed calls from the PCR reads with MiXCR, one row per CDR3 protein. The sample records roughly 500,000 distinct CDR3 sequences, about 33% being singletons. The gene calls are TRBV5-1 and TRBJ2-3; D is uncertain. Here the sequenced sample was PBMCs from the stem cell graft donor, taken from the stem cell graft. The clonotype was recovered from a human donor who donated a stem cell graft to a child with aplastic anemia. The CDR3 region is CASSLVLSDTQYF. CDR3 nucleotides: TGCGCCAGCAGCTTGGTTTTATCAGATACGCAGTATTTT. The full variable domain, its missing parts supplied by reference TRBV5-1 and TRBJ2-3, is KAGVTQTPRYLIKTRGQQVTLSCSPISGHRSVSWYQQTPGQGLQFLFEYFSETQRNKGNFPGRFSGRQFSNSRSEMNVSTLELGDSALYLCASSLVLSDTQYFGPGTRLTVL.